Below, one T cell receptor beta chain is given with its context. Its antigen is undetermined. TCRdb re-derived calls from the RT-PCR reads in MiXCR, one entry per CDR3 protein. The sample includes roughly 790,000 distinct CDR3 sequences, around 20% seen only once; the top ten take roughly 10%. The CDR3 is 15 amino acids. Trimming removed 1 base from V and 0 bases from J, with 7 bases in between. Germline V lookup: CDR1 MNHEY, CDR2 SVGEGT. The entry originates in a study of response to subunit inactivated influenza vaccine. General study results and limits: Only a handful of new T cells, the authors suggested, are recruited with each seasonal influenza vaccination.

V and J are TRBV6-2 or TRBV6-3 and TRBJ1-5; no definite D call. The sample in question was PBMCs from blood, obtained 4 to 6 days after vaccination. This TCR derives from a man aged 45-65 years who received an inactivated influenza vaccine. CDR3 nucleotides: TGTGCCAGCAGTTACTACTGGGGTAGCAATCAGCCCCAGCATTTT. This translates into CASSYYWGSNQPQHF.